Sequencing of this T cell receptor (beta chain) was carried out in a study of CD8 T cells in Susac syndrome. About the study: Sequenced Susac syndrome patients included over five with active disease and about 8 who were in remission. The Susac syndrome patients were therapy-naive, on corticosteroids, or on intravenous immunoglobulin alone at blood draw.

This clonotype was seen just once. It was with random hexamers that about 0.45 to 1 ug RNA was reverse transcribed. TCRdb independently ran MiXCR on the immunoSEQ multiplex PCR reads; one entry per CDR3 protein. The table lists 150,000 or so distinct CDR3 sequences, around 95% of them singletons. Patients having Susac syndrome satisfied recently defined diagnostic criteria for definite or probable disease. TEMRA cells were enriched by FACS, while CD8+ and CD4+ T cells were obtained through a negative isolation that was performed magnetically. The CDR3 loop spans 18 amino acids. V shed 1 base and J shed 4 bases, with 23 bases lying between them. Germline values: CDR1 SGHRS, CDR2 YFSETQ.

The rearrangement uses TRBV5-1 and TRBJ1-2; D is unresolved. This clonotype was sampled from a human donor with Susac syndrome. Sequenced input: CD4+ T cells from PBMCs. The chain's CDR3 is CASSLSSLTTRLPYGYTF. CDR3 nucleotides: TGCGCCAGCAGCTTGTCCTCATTGACAACCCGGCTCCCCTATGGCTACACCTTC.